This T cell receptor beta chain was obtained from a study of blood T cell repertoires in COVID-19. Study context: Spain, Italy and the United States supplied samples that represented acute and convalescent COVID-19. The cDNA or gDNA used as material had been derived from T cells, B-cell-depleted T cells, or PBMCs.

V was cut by 3 bases and J by 4 bases, with 10 bases left in between. The CDR3 spans 14 residues. Germline values: CDR1 SGHAT, CDR2 FQNNGV. Per the original methods: Nucleated cell counts were estimated from reference gene primer amplification. Some clones are missing from TCRdb's copy, which holds only in-frame ones; the method was immunoSEQ multiplex PCR. That table supplies the V and J calls and clone size; D and trimming were determined from the DNA. In the table there are nearly 350,000 clones, around nine tenths of which are singletons. This clonotype was sampled from a young woman who had recovered from COVID-19. The chain recombines TRBV11-2 with TRBJ1-3; D might be TRBD1 (5 bases). The source material was peripheral blood. The CDR3 DNA reads as TGTGCCAGCAGCTTGGGTCAGGGCGGAAACACCATATATTTT. Its translation: CASSLGQGGNTIYF.